This is a list of T cell receptor beta chains from one sample in a study of CD8+ T cells in alopecia areata. Profiled with immunoSEQ multiplex PCR; TCRdb holds only in-frame clones, not every one. The sample has approximately 180,000 clones, roughly 60% seen once. The sequencing here drew on CD4+ T cells sorted from blood, taken at week 0. These receptors all come from a human donor with alopecia areata. CDR3s include the opening cysteine and the closing phenylalanine or tryptophan. The D gene is left open where the match is weak. Clone size appears in some rows only: once, few, many, or a class for an expanded clone.

d_call j_call clone_size v_call cdr3_aa cdr3_nt
NA TRBJ2-5 few TRBV5-1 CASSLNQETQYF TGCGCCAGCAGCTTGAATCAAGAGACCCAGTACTTC
TRBD2 TRBJ2-3 NA TRBV7-2 CASSLGGGSRDTQYF TGTGCCAGCAGCTTAGGCGGGGGGTCGAGAGATACGCAGTATTTT
NA TRBJ2-7 NA TRBV13 CASSYREPREQYF TGTGCCAGCAGCTACCGGGAGCCCCGGGAGCAGTACTTC
NA TRBJ1-6 NA TRBV5-1 CASSRMLGQGSSPLHF TGCGCCAGCAGCAGAATGCTGGGGCAGGGCAGTTCACCCCTCCACTTT
TRBD1 TRBJ2-7 once TRBV18 CASSSGQGGSYEQYF TGTGCCAGCTCATCCGGACAGGGGGGTTCATACGAGCAGTACTTC
NA TRBJ2-1 few TRBV14 CASSQGPLRQEQFF TGTGCCAGCAGCCAAGGTCCCTTAAGGCAGGAGCAGTTCTTC
NA TRBJ2-5 once TRBV6-1 CASSEGTQETQYF TGTGCCAGCAGTGAAGGGACCCAAGAGACCCAGTACTTC
NA TRBJ2-3 NA TRBV14 CASSQVVEGLSTDTQYF TGTGCCAGCAGCCAAGTGGTAGAGGGGCTTAGCACAGATACGCAGTATTTT
TRBD2 TRBJ2-1 once TRBV29-1 CSGLAGVYNEQFF TGCAGCGGACTAGCGGGGGTCTACAATGAGCAGTTCTTC
NA TRBJ2-3 NA TRBV29-1 CSVMGRQSDTQYF TGCAGCGTTATGGGACGTCAATCAGATACGCAGTATTTT
NA TRBJ1-6 NA TRBV9 CASSAGDRGNSPLHF TGTGCCAGCAGCGCGGGGGACCGTGGTAATTCACCCCTCCACTTT
NA TRBJ1-2 NA TRBV29-1 CSVVWARGAGYGYTF TGCAGCGTTGTATGGGCAAGGGGCGCCGGCTATGGCTACACCTTC
TRBD1 TRBJ2-7 few TRBV5-1 CASSYRGAGYEQYF TGCGCCAGCAGCTACAGGGGCGCCGGATACGAGCAGTACTTC
NA TRBJ1-1 few TRBV27 CASSLGPTRNTEAFF TGTGCCAGCAGTTTGGGACCGACAAGGAACACTGAAGCTTTCTTT
TRBD1 TRBJ1-1 few TRBV25-1 CASSGGQTNTEAFF TGTGCCAGCAGTGGGGGACAGACGAACACTGAAGCTTTCTTT